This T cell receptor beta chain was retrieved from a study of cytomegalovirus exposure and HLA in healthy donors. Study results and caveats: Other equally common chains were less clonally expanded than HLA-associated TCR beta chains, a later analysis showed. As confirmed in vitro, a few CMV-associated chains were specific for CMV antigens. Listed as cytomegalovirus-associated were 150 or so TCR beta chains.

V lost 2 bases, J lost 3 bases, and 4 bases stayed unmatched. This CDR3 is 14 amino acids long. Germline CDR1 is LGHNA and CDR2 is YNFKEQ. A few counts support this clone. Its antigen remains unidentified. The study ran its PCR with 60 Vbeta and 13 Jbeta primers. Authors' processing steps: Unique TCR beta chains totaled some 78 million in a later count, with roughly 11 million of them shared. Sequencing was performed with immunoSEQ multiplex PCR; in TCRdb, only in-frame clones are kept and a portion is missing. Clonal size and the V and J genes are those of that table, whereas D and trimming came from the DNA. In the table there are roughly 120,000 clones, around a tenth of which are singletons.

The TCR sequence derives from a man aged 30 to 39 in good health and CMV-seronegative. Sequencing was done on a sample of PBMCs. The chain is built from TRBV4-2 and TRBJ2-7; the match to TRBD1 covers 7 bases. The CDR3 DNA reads TGTGCCAGCAGCCAATCCCGACAGGGCTACGAGCAGTACTTC. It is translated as CASSQSRQGYEQYF.